This T cell receptor beta chain appears in the sequencing data of a study of blood T cells in healthy people across ages. In this sample, this clonotype turned up a few times. The authors ran a second PCR of about 7 to 11 cycles using a sample-barcoded 5' primer and a J-beta primer mix. TCRdb reprocessed the 5' RACE reads with MiXCR, giving one entry per CDR3 protein. The sample lists about 540,000 distinct CDR3 sequences, 20% to 30% occurring once. Per sample, a minimum of 6 million PBMCs were isolated. The CDR3 has 16 residues. The germline CDR1 and CDR2 sequences are LGHNA and YSLEER. Between the trimmed V and J ends, which lost 0 bases and 0 bases, there was a span of 9 bases. The sample was also reused in another study, on T cells of mothers and their children. That paper notes: Donation was provided by three healthy Caucasian mothers along with their six children. Random nucleotides (2-4) and sample barcodes were added by the M1S primer used in the second PCR. A slight, non-significant increase in overlap was found for related mother-child pairs relative to unrelated pairs.

V and J are TRBV4-3 and TRBJ2-1; D ambiguous. Sample: blood. This receptor was taken from a boy younger than 18 in good health. The CDR3 DNA is TGCGCCAGCAGCCAAGATCAAGGAAGCTCCTACAATGAGCAGTTCTTC. It specifies CASSQDQGSSYNEQFF.